This TCR beta chain appears in the sequencing data of a study of T cells in Graves' hyperthyroidism and ophthalmopathy. This clonotype has a count of ten or more. TCR beta CDR3 region amplification was performed from RNA transcripts. The TCR CDR3 first-round RT-PCR relied on the HTBI primer set. TCRdb used MiXCR to reprocess the multiplex PCR reads, holding one entry per CDR3 protein. This sample carries about 510,000 distinct CDR3 sequences, around 43% of them seen once, and the ten largest clones take about 40%. The sequence came from an adult woman with Graves' disease, either hyperthyroidism or ophthalmopathy (not recorded which). Material: peripheral blood or thyroid tissue (not recorded which).

CDR3 sequence reads: CAIGQEKANTGELFF. CDR3 DNA: TGTGCCATCGGACAGGAGAAGGCGAACACCGGGGAGCTGTTTTTT. The rearrangement joins TRBV10-3 to TRBJ2-2; 7 nucleotides line up with TRBD1. V shed 8 bases, J shed 0 bases, and the junction held 6 bases outside the gene matches. CDR1 and CDR2 (germline): ENHRY, SYGVKD. The CDR3 contains 15 residues.